The 2 T cell receptor beta chains listed next were all sequenced from one sample in a study of T-cell memory formation after mild COVID-19. TCRdb re-called the 5' RACE reads with MiXCR, one entry per CDR3 protein. The data hold approximately 560,000 distinct CDR3 sequences, with roughly a sixth observed a single time. The sample taken for sequencing was PBMCs or a T cell subset sorted from them (not recorded which). These receptors were obtained from an adult woman who had mild COVID-19 (a few samples of this study predate the infection). Cell type and time point are not known.

This clonotype has only a few counts. The J gene is TRBJ1-1, the V gene TRBV7-9, with D perhaps TRBD1 (6 bases). This CDR3 region has 13 residues. The V end lost 5 bases, the J end lost 3 bases, and 10 bases lay between the germline ends. Germline CDR1 reads SEHNR; CDR2 reads FQNEAQ (reference sequence). The CDR3 sequence: CASSQPGDTEAFF. Here the CDR3 DNA reads TGTGCCAGCAGCCAACCAGGGGACACTGAAGCTTTCTTT.

This clonotype appeared a few times. V gene TRBV2 combines with J gene TRBJ2-7, with D possibly matching TRBD1 (6 bases). The ends were cut back, 9 bases at V and 3 bases at J, with 15 bases in the middle. CDR1 is SNHLY, CDR2 FYNNEI, per germline. This CDR3 has 13 amino acids. The CDR3 coding sequence is TGTGCCAGTATGGATACAGGGTACTACGAGCAGTACTTC. Its protein product is CASMDTGYYEQYF.